This T cell receptor beta chain originates from a study of T cells in localized non-small cell lung cancer. The assay was immunoSEQ multiplex PCR, and TCRdb's table has in-frame clones only and misses some. This sample has tens of thousands of clones, with about 87% found just once. V was shortened by 4 bases and J by 5 bases, with 8 bases between the two germline ends. Per germline, CDR1 MNHEY and CDR2 SVGAGI. The CDR3 has 12 amino acids. This sample comprised peripheral blood, obtained before any cancer treatment. This chain connects TRBV6-5 to TRBJ1-2; D perhaps matches TRBD1 (6 bases). The receptor comes from a man aged 35-69 years with stage I squamous cell lung carcinoma. CDR3: CASSFTGYGYTF. CDR3 bases: TGTGCCAGCAGTTTTACAGGGTATGGCTACACCTTC.